This T cell receptor beta chain is from a study of patients and donors after allogeneic stem cell transplantation. V dropped 0 bases and J dropped 6 bases, with 3 bases sitting between them. The V gene's germline CDR1 is KGHSH and CDR2 LQKENI. CDR3 length: 12 amino acids. This clonotype turned up a few times. Each CDR3 protein gets one entry after TCRdb re-called the RT-PCR reads with MiXCR. This sample has hundreds of thousands of distinct CDR3 sequences; roughly 17% occur once, and the top ten carry 7.2%. This clonotype was obtained from a human donor who was either an allogeneic HSCT recipient or a stem cell or donor lymphocyte infusion donor (not recorded which). It is not recorded whose cells these are; they may come from a transplant donor. Sequencing input: blood, either unsorted or a sorted T cell fraction (not recorded which). The V gene is TRBV18, the J gene TRBJ2-1; D gene ambiguous. The DNA of the CDR3 is TGTGCCAGCTCACCACCAGGCAATGAGCAGTTCTTC. It codes for CASSPPGNEQFF. The full variable domain, with the rest looked up from reference TRBV18 and TRBJ2-1, is NAGVMQNPRHLVRRRGQEARLRCSPMKGHSHVYWYRQLPEEGLKFMVYLQKENIIDESGMPKERFSAEFPKEGPSILRIQQVVRGDSAAYFCASSPPGNEQFFGPGTRLTVL.